This TCR beta chain appears in the sequencing data of a study of Ad26.COV2.S vaccination and SARS-CoV-2 variants. The wider study: The study gave Ad26.COV2.S intramuscularly, once or twice 56 days apart.

Described treatment: about 20 received Ad26.COV2.S at low or high dose, single or two shots; roughly 5 received placebo; per-sample allocation not given. Collection of samples fell on day 63 after the first vaccine or placebo injection. The CDR3 is 17 amino acids. Trimming removed 2 bases from V and 7 bases from J; junction bases left unmatched: 11. Germline V gene lookup returns CDR1 MGHRA and CDR2 YSYEKL. Sequencing was performed with immunoSEQ multiplex PCR; in TCRdb, only in-frame clones are kept and a portion is missing. Found here are 350,000 to 500,000 clones, 80% to 95% of them singletons; the top ten hold about 4.4%.

The sequence came from a person aged 18-65 years who received the Ad26.COV2.S COVID-19 vaccine or a placebo. The gene calls are TRBV4-1 and TRBJ2-7, with 13 bases matching TRBD2. This sample comprised peripheral blood, obtained in a trial of Ad26.COV2.S vaccine versus placebo. CDR3 bases: TGCGCCAGCAGCCAAACCGGTGGACTAGCGGGAGTTGTTGAGCAGTACTTC. Protein product: CASSQTGGLAGVVEQYF.